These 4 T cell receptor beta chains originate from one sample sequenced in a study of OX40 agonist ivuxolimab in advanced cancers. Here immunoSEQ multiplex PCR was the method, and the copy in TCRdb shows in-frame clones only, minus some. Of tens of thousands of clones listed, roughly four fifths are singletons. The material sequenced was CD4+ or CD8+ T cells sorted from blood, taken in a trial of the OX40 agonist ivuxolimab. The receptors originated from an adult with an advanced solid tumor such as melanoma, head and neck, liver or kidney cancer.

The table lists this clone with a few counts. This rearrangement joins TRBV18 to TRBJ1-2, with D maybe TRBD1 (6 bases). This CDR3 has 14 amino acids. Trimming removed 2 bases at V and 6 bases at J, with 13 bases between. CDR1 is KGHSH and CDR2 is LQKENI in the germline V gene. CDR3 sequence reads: CASSPVEGVHGYTF. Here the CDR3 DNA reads TGTGCCAGCTCACCAGTGGAGGGGGTACATGGCTACACCTTC.

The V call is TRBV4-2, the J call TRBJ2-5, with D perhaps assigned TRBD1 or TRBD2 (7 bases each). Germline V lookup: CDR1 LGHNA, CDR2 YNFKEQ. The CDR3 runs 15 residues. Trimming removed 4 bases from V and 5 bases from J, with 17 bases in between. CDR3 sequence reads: CASSPEGAGAETQYF. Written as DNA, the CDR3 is TGTGCCAGCAGCCCAGAGGGGGCGGGGGCCGAGACCCAGTACTTC.

CDR3 sequence reads: CASSQSSLSNEKLFF. CDR3 DNA sequence: TGTGCCAGCAGTCAGAGCAGTCTAAGTAATGAAAAACTGTTTTTT. The gene calls are TRBV2 and TRBJ1-4; D gene unclear. CDR3 length: 15 amino acids. V was shortened by 5 bases and J by 4 bases, with 14 bases between the two germline ends. Germline-derived CDR1 and CDR2 are SNHLY and FYNNEI.

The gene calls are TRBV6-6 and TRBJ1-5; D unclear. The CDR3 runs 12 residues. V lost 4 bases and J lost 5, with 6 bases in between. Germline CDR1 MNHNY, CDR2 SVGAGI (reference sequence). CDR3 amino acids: CASSSGDQPQHF. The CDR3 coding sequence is TGTGCCAGCAGTTCGGGTGATCAGCCCCAGCATTTT.